This T cell receptor (beta chain) was documented in a study of brain T cells in children with intractable seizures. Whole-study results and caveats: Pre-surgery blood may have been undersampled, hiding some clones. Only CDR3 sequence similarity suggested viral specificity, without known HCMV serostatus.

Time point denoted: blood from clinic visit 5 months post-surgery; TSC patient then seizure free. Only cases whose brain tissue showed the highest T cell transcript signatures were sequenced. At least one anti-epileptic drug was given before surgery. Data came from immunoSEQ multiplex PCR; TCRdb stores just in-frame clones and leaves some out. The table has about 340,000 clones, 93% seen once; the top ten hold about 5.8%. In the case of this clone: Its antigen is as yet unknown. Other DNA sequences from this sample encode an identical CDR3 as well.

The V gene's germline CDR1 is SGDLS and CDR2 YYNGEE. V gave up 0 bases and J gave up 1 base, with 7 bases separating them. This CDR3 is 14 amino acids long. The chain is built from TRBV9 and TRBJ1-1; D uncertain. The sequencing here drew on peripheral blood, taken approximately 5 months after surgery. This TCR derives from a boy less than two years old with tuberous sclerosis and intractable seizures. This CDR3 reads CASSVGRGNTEAFF. In nucleotides, the CDR3 is TGTGCCAGCAGCGTAGGGAGAGGGAACACTGAAGCTTTCTTT.